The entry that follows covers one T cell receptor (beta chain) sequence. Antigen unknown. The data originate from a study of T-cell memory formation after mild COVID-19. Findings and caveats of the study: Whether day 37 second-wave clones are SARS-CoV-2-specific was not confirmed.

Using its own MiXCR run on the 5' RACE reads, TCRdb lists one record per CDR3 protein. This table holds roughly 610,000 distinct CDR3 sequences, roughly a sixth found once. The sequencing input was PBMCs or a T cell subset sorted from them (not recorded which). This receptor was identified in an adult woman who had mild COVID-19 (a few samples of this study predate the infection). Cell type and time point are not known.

The CDR3 sequence is CAWRASGSGDTQYF. The CDR3 DNA reads as TGTGCCTGGAGGGCTAGCGGGAGTGGTGATACGCAGTATTTT. The chain employs TRBV30 and TRBJ2-3; the match to TRBD2 covers 10 bases. After removal of 3 bases from V and 6 bases from J, the junction contained 6 bases not matched to a gene. The germline CDR1 and CDR2 sequences are GTSNPN and SVGIG (reference sequence). The CDR3 sequence is 14 residues long.